One and the same sample provided the 21 T cell receptor beta chains below, sequenced in a study of response to subunit inactivated influenza vaccine. One entry per CDR3 protein, called by TCRdb with MiXCR from the RT-PCR reads. This table has about 530,000 distinct CDR3 sequences, 10% to 15% appearing once. Material: PBMCs from blood, obtained 40 to 50 days after vaccination. These receptors all come from a man aged 45-60 years who received an inactivated influenza vaccine.

This clonotype showed up just a few times. The chain's CDR3 is CASSGWGGANYGYTF. The CDR3 nucleotides read TGTGCCAGCAGTGGCTGGGGGGGGGCCAACTATGGCTACACCTTC. The V gene is TRBV9, the J gene TRBJ1-2, with TRBD1 as a possible D gene (6 bases). Trimming left V 5 bases short and J 2 bases short, with 16 bases between. CDR3 length equals 15 residues. Germline lookup yields CDR1 SGDLS and CDR2 YYNGEE.

The chain couples TRBV5-1 to TRBJ2-1; TRBD1 might be the D (5 bases). The CDR3 loop spans 14 amino acids. Germline V gene lookup returns CDR1 SGHRS and CDR2 YFSETQ. The V end was cut by 0 bases, the J end by 5 bases, with 9 bases between. CDR3 sequence (DNA): TGCGCCAGCAGCTTGGGAGCAGGGAACAATGAGCAGTTCTTC. Its translation: CASSLGAGNNEQFF.

There are a few counts of this clonotype. V and J are TRBV6-2 or TRBV6-3 and TRBJ2-7; TRBD2 is a possible D gene (5 bases). Trimming took 0 bases from V and 2 from J, leaving 11 bases between them. The V gene's germline CDR1 is MNHEY and CDR2 SVGEGT. The CDR3 contains 15 residues. The CDR3 reads CASSYSISAAYEQYF. The CDR3 DNA reads as TGTGCCAGCAGTTACTCGATTAGCGCCGCCTACGAGCAGTACTTC.

The V gene is TRBV20-1, the J gene TRBJ2-3; maybe TRBD2 (6 bases). V lost 3 bases to trimming and J lost 4 bases, with 11 bases between them. The V gene's germline CDR1 is DFQATT and CDR2 SNEGSKA (reference sequence). CDR3 length equals 13 residues. The CDR3 here is CSASPGGADTQYF. CDR3 nucleotides: TGCAGTGCTAGCCCGGGCGGGGCAGATACGCAGTATTTT.

The gene calls are TRBV4-2 and TRBJ2-5, with D possibly matching TRBD1 (6 bases). CDR1 is LGHNA, CDR2 YNFKEQ, per germline. The CDR3 length is 16 residues. V lost 4 bases to trimming and J lost 2 bases, with 17 bases between them. As DNA, the CDR3 is TGTGCCAGCAGCCGAGGCACGGGGACACAGCAAGAGACCCAGTACTTC. Encoded protein: CASSRGTGTQQETQYF.

The table lists this clonotype with a few counts. The CDR3 DNA sequence: TGTGCCAGCAGTTTTCGACAGGGGGGGACCCAGTACTTC. This codes for CASSFRQGGTQYF. V is TRBV12-3 or TRBV12-4 and J is TRBJ2-5; 9 bases match TRBD1. V was clipped by 3 bases and J by 7 bases; unmatched bases: 3. The CDR3 is made up of 13 amino acids.

V and J are TRBV20-1 and TRBJ2-5; TRBD2 agrees at 10 bases. J lost 5 bases, V lost 0 bases, and 9 bases had no gene match. Looked up from germline, CDR1 is DFQATT and CDR2 is SNEGSKA (reference sequence). The CDR3 has 16 residues. This CDR3 is CSARDTLAGSWETQYF. The CDR3 DNA is TGCAGTGCTAGAGATACACTAGCGGGATCTTGGGAGACCCAGTACTTC.

This clonotype was recorded many times. J is TRBJ1-5 and V is TRBV20-1; D is possibly TRBD1 (5 bases). V lost 2 bases and J 1 base, leaving 15 bases between the germline ends. From germline, CDR1 is DFQATT and CDR2 SNEGSKA (reference sequence). The CDR3 consists of 16 residues. CDR3 nucleotide sequence: TGCAGTGCTAGAAATCCAGGGAGGGCGAGCAATCAGCCCCAGCATTTT. This encodes CSARNPGRASNQPQHF.

This clonotype was detected once. The V gene is TRBV18, the J gene TRBJ2-6; a possible D gene is TRBD1 (6 bases). Looked up from germline, CDR1 is KGHSH and CDR2 is LQKENI. The CDR3 contains 19 residues. V lost 1 base and J 1 base, leaving 17 bases between the germline ends. In nucleotides, the CDR3 is TGTGCCAGCTCACCACGTCCCGAAGTGACAGGATCTGGGGCCAACGTCCTGACTTTC. The encoded protein is CASSPRPEVTGSGANVLTF. Supplemented by reference TRBV18 and TRBJ2-6, the full variable domain reads NAGVMQNPRHLVRRRGQEARLRCSPMKGHSHVYWYRQLPEEGLKFMVYLQKENIIDESGMPKERFSAEFPKEGPSILRIQQVVRGDSAAYFCASSPRPEVTGSGANVLTFGAGSRLTVL.

This clonotype was seen at least ten times. The J gene is TRBJ2-7, the V gene TRBV12-3 or TRBV12-4; 7 bases are a match to TRBD1. This CDR3 contains 12 residues. The ends lost 5 bases at V and 5 bases at J; junction bases unmatched: 3. CDR3: CASSRDRDEQYF. The CDR3 DNA follows: TGTGCCAGCAGTCGAGACAGGGACGAGCAGTACTTC.

The genes are TRBV28 and TRBJ2-7; the D is unclear. Trimming cost V 7 bases and J 4 bases, with 8 bases left between them. Germline values: CDR1 MDHEN, CDR2 SYDVKM. The CDR3 contains 11 residues. CDR3 DNA: TGTGCCAGCACCACCTTATACGAGCAGTACTTC. Its translation: CASTTLYEQYF. Supplemented by reference TRBV28 and TRBJ2-7, the full variable domain reads DVKVTQSSRYLVKRTGEKVFLECVQDMDHENMFWYRQDPGLGLRLIYFSYDVKMKEKGDIPEGYSVSREKKERFSLILESASTNQTSMYLCASTTLYEQYFGPGTRLTVT.

The chain combines TRBV11-2 with TRBJ2-7, with D possibly TRBD1 on 6 matching bases. V lost 0 bases and J lost 1, with 13 bases in between. The CDR3 length is 16 residues. Germline values: CDR1 SGHAT, CDR2 FQNNGV. The CDR3 DNA reads TGTGCCAGCAGCTTAGACCAGGGGACGGGTTCCTACGAGCAGTACTTC. It specifies CASSLDQGTGSYEQYF.

The chain couples TRBV10-3 to TRBJ2-7; possibly TRBD2 for D (6 bases). Germline V gene sequence: CDR1 ENHRY, CDR2 SYGVKD. This CDR3 comprises 13 residues. The V gene lost 6 bases and the J gene lost 2 bases, with 11 bases spanning the gap. The CDR3 loop is CAIRDGGAYEQYF. The CDR3 region has the DNA TGTGCCATCAGGGACGGGGGAGCCTACGAGCAGTACTTC.

The table lists this clonotype with a few counts. This sequence joins TRBV6-2 or TRBV6-3 and TRBJ2-7, with TRBD2 matching 8 bases. The CDR3 sequence is 16 residues long. Germline CDR1 and CDR2: MNHEY and SVGEGT. The junction had 4 bases not matched to a gene; V was cut back by 0 bases and J by 0 bases. DNA of the CDR3: TGTGCCAGCAGTTACTCGAGGCTAGCGGGCTCCTACGAGCAGTACTTC. Its protein product is CASSYSRLAGSYEQYF.

V usage is TRBV5-6 and J usage is TRBJ2-3; D unclear. Germline V lookup: CDR1 SGHDT, CDR2 YYEEEE. The CDR3 totals 15 residues. Trimming stripped 1 base from V and 1 base from J, with 10 bases between. The CDR3: CASSLQYRGTDTQYF. The CDR3, as DNA: TGTGCCAGCAGCTTGCAGTACCGGGGCACAGATACGCAGTATTTT.

V gene TRBV7-9 combines with J gene TRBJ2-2; TRBD2 aligns across 10 bases. The CDR3 spans 16 residues. V gave up 5 bases and J gave up 5 bases; unmatched junction bases: 8. The germline gives CDR1 SEHNR, CDR2 FQNEAQ (reference sequence). The CDR3 DNA reads TGTGCCAGCAGCCCGGGACTAGCGTTGGTTACCGGGGAGCTGTTTTTT. Protein product: CASSPGLALVTGELFF.

This chain joins TRBV5-5 and TRBJ2-1; 8 bases are shared with TRBD2. The CDR3 consists of 14 residues. Per germline, CDR1 SGHKS and CDR2 YYEKEE (reference sequence). V trimming: 4 bases; J trimming: 7 bases; junction bases outside the gene matches: 7. The CDR3: CASSPGVAGNEQFF. The CDR3, as DNA: TGTGCCAGCAGCCCCGGGGTAGCGGGGAATGAGCAGTTCTTC.

This chain connects TRBV4-1 to TRBJ2-7; D uncertain. The V gene lost 0 bases and the J gene lost 1 base, with 10 bases spanning the gap. CDR1 MGHRA and CDR2 YSYEKL come from the germline V gene. This CDR3 contains 15 residues. DNA of the CDR3: TGCGCCAGCAGCCAAGACCGGCTGGGATCCTACGAGCAGTACTTC. Its protein is CASSQDRLGSYEQYF.

This sequence joins TRBV12-3 or TRBV12-4 and TRBJ1-1; D is perhaps TRBD1 (5 bases). V lost 6 bases, J lost 1 base, and 12 bases lay in between. The CDR3 is 14 residues long. The CDR3 is CASRWTGGNTEAFF. In nucleotides, the CDR3 is TGTGCCAGCAGGTGGACTGGGGGGAACACTGAAGCTTTCTTT.

The sample holds a few counts of this clonotype. This rearrangement joins TRBV20-1 to TRBJ2-2; no clear D gene. The V gene lost 0 bases and the J gene lost 0 bases, with 5 bases spanning the gap. Looked up from germline, CDR1 is DFQATT and CDR2 is SNEGSKA (reference sequence). The CDR3 extends over 14 amino acids. CDR3 protein: CSARDLSNTGELFF. For the CDR3, the DNA is TGCAGTGCTAGAGATCTGTCGAACACCGGGGAGCTGTTTTTT.

There are many counts of this clonotype. The J gene is TRBJ2-1, the V gene TRBV20-1, with 12 positions matching TRBD2. CDR3 length: 15 residues. Germline lookup yields CDR1 DFQATT and CDR2 SNEGSKA (reference sequence). The V and J ends lost 2 bases and 9 bases, in that order; junction bases with no gene match: 8. CDR3 protein: CSARLTPGLAGEQFF. As DNA, the CDR3 is TGCAGTGCTAGACTTACTCCGGGACTAGCGGGTGAGCAGTTCTTC.